Shown below are 10 T cell receptor beta chains from a single sample sequenced in a study of shared T cell receptors in the human thymus. Generated by immunoSEQ multiplex PCR, the TCRdb table keeps only in-frame clones and is missing some. The profile covers 700,000 or so clones, with around 85% appearing a single time and 0.0095% to 0.011% taken by the ten largest. These data were likewise used in another study, on human thymus T cells.

Sequencing used thymocytes. These receptor sequences come from a girl less than two years old with a congenital heart defect.

V is TRBV4-3 and J is TRBJ1-1; TRBD1 matches 9 bases. J was trimmed by 10 bases and V by 2 bases; bases with no gene match: 11. The CDR3 extends over 15 amino acids. Germline V CDR1 and CDR2: LGHNA, YSLEER. CDR3 in amino acids: CASSQKRGTGFGAFF. The DNA for the CDR3 is TGCGCCAGCAGCCAAAAGCGGGGGACAGGGTTCGGAGCTTTCTTT.

The gene calls are TRBV19 and TRBJ2-5; D might be TRBD2 (6 bases). V lost 3 bases and J 3 bases, leaving 17 bases between the germline ends. Germline V gene lookup returns CDR1 LNHDA and CDR2 SQIVND (reference sequence). The CDR3 runs 16 residues. CDR3 sequence reads: CASSMIGGGPKETQYF. The CDR3, as DNA: TGTGCCAGTAGTATGATCGGGGGAGGTCCGAAAGAGACCCAGTACTTC.

V and J are TRBV2 and TRBJ2-7; D might be TRBD1 (5 bases). Trimming shortened V by 5 bases and J by 4 bases, and 21 bases separated the two germline ends. The CDR3 is made up of 16 amino acids. In germline, CDR1 is SNHLY, CDR2 FYNNEI. The CDR3 region is CASSPTTAPLGYEQYF. The DNA for the CDR3 is TGTGCCAGCAGTCCTACGACAGCGCCCCTCGGGTACGAGCAGTACTTC.

V is TRBV4-1 and J is TRBJ1-2, with 8 bases identical to TRBD1. V lost 2 bases, J lost 4 bases, and 3 bases stayed unmatched. This CDR3 has 14 amino acids. Per germline, CDR1 MGHRA and CDR2 YSYEKL. CDR3 sequence: CASSQTGGRYGYTF. In DNA, the CDR3 is TGCGCCAGCAGCCAAACAGGGGGACGCTATGGCTACACCTTC.

The rearrangement links TRBV7-8 to TRBJ2-5, with TRBD2 as a possible D gene (6 bases). CDR1 and CDR2 from the germline V gene are SGHVS and FQNEAQ. Deletions cut 3 bases from V and 2 bases from J, with 13 bases between. The CDR3 consists of 15 residues. The CDR3 is CASSLEGPWQETQYF. In nucleotides, the CDR3 is TGTGCCAGCAGCTTGGAGGGCCCTTGGCAAGAGACCCAGTACTTC.

This chain joins TRBV9 and TRBJ2-2; no reliable D call. V shed 3 bases and J shed 0 bases, with 6 bases lying between them. The CDR3 consists of 14 residues. Germline loops: CDR1 SGDLS, CDR2 YYNGEE. This chain's CDR3 is CASSGSSNTGELFF. CDR3 DNA sequence: TGTGCCAGCAGCGGTTCTTCGAACACCGGGGAGCTGTTTTTT.

V and J are TRBV2 and TRBJ1-1, with a possible D match to TRBD1 (6 bases). CDR1 SNHLY and CDR2 FYNNEI come from the germline V gene. There are 12 residues in the CDR3. The CDR3: CDFSQGPREAFF. The CDR3 DNA is TGTGATTTTTCACAGGGTCCAAGGGAAGCTTTCTTT.

The chain joins TRBV4-1 to TRBJ1-1; a weak D match, TRBD1 (5 bases). The germline V gene has CDR1 MGHRA and CDR2 YSYEKL. This CDR3 is built from 18 residues. V shed 4 bases and J shed 2 bases, with 23 bases lying between them. DNA of the CDR3: TGCGCCAGCAGCCTCCCGACCACAGACAGAACCTCCAACACTGAAGCTTTCTTT. Amino acids: CASSLPTTDRTSNTEAFF.

J is TRBJ1-1 and V is TRBV27; TRBD1 agrees at 10 bases. The CDR3 is 17 residues long. Germline CDR1 reads MNHEY; CDR2 reads SMNVEV (reference sequence). Unmatched junction bases numbered 10, after V lost 5 bases and J lost 1 base. The CDR3 is CASSLRTGGLGNTEAFF. The CDR3, as DNA: TGTGCCAGCAGTCTCCGGACAGGGGGACTCGGGAACACTGAAGCTTTCTTT.

The chain links TRBV25-1 to TRBJ2-1; maybe TRBD1 (5 bases). Germline V lookup: CDR1 MGHDK, CDR2 SYGVNS. The CDR3 totals 12 residues. V lost 2 bases, J lost 12 bases, and 11 bases lay in between. For the CDR3, the DNA is TGTGCCAGCAGTGAAGGTCAGGGAAGGCAGTTCTTC. Residues: CASSEGQGRQFF.